This T cell receptor (beta chain) was sequenced for a study of glioma-infiltrating T cells after dendritic cell vaccination. Documented time point: after dendritic cell vaccination, including at tumor progression/relapse. CDR3 length: 20 amino acids. Germline loops: CDR1 MNHGY, CDR2 SVAAGI. J was trimmed by 5 bases and V by 6 bases; bases with no gene match: 27. TCRdb's table, derived via immunoSEQ multiplex PCR, lists solely in-frame clones and lacks some. The repertoire consists of approximately 50,000 clones, with about 89% occurring once and the leading ten covering approximately 5.3%. This specimen consisted of blood, obtained after dendritic cell vaccination. The chain couples TRBV6-9 to TRBJ1-1; 7 bases fit TRBD1. This receptor was identified in a human donor with glioblastoma. The CDR3 DNA is TGTGCCAGCAGAAACCCCCGTTATCCAACCGGACAGGCTTTTGGGACTGAAGCTTTCTTT. Encoded protein: CASRNPRYPTGQAFGTEAFF.